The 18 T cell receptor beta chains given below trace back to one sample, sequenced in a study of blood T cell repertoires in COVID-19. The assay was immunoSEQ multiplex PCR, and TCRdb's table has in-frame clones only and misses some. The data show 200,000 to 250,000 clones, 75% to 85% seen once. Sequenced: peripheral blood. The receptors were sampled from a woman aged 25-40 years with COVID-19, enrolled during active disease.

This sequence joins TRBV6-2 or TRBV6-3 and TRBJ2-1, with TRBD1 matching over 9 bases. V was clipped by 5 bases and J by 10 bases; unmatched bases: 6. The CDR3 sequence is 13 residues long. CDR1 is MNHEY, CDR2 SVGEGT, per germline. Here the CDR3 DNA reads TGTGCCAGCAGTCGAGGGGACAGGGACGAGCAGTTCTTC. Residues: CASSRGDRDEQFF.

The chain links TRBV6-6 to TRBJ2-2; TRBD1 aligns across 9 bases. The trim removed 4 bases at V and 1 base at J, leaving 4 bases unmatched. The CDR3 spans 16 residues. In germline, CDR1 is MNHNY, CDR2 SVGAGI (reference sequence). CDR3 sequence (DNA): TGTGCCAGCAGTTCGAACAGGGGGCGGAACACCGGGGAGCTGTTTTTT. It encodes CASSSNRGRNTGELFF.

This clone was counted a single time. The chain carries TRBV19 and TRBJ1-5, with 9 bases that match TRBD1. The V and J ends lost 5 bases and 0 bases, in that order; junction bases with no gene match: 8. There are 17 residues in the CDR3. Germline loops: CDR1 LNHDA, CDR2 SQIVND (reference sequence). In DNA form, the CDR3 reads TGTGCCAGTAGTCGACGGACAGGGGCCCTTAGCAATCAGCCCCAGCATTTT. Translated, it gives CASSRRTGALSNQPQHF.

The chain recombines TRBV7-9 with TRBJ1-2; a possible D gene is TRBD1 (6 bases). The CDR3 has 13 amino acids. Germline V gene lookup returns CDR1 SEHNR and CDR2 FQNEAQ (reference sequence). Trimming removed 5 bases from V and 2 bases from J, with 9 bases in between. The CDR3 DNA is TGTGCCAGCAGCACAGGACAGAACTATGGCTACACCTTC. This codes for CASSTGQNYGYTF.

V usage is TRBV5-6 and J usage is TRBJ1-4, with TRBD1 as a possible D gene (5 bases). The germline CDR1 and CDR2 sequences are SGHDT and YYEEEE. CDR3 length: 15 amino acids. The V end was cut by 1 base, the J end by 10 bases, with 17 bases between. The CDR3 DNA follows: TGTGCCAGCAGCTTGATCAGAAACGGTGGGGCAAAACTGTTTTTT. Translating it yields CASSLIRNGGAKLFF. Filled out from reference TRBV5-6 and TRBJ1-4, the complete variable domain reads DAGVTQSPTHLIKTRGQQVTLRCSPKSGHDTVSWYQQALGQGPQFIFQYYEEEERQRGNFPDRFSGHQFPNYSSELNVNALLLGDSALYLCASSLIRNGGAKLFFGSGTQLSVL.

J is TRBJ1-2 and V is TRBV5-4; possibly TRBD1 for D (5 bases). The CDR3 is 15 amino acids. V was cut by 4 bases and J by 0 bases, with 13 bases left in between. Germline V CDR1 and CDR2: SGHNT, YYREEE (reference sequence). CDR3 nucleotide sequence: TGTGCCAGCAGCGAAATGCCAGGGCCTAACTATGGCTACACCTTC. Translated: CASSEMPGPNYGYTF.

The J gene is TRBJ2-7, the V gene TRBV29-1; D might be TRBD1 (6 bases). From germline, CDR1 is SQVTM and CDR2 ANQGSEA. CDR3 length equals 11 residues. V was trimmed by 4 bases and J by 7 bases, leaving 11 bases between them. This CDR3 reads CSVAGAGEQYF. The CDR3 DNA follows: TGCAGCGTTGCAGGGGCTGGGGAGCAGTACTTC.

CDR3 sequence reads: CASSPQVGYEQYF. CDR3 coding DNA: TGTGCCAGCTCACCACAAGTCGGCTACGAGCAGTACTTC. The V call is TRBV18, the J call TRBJ2-7; no firm D call. Germline CDR1 is KGHSH and CDR2 is LQKENI. The CDR3 has 13 residues. V lost 1 base and J 3 bases, leaving 7 bases between the germline ends.

CDR3 amino acids: CASSIEAPGTGLHIQYF. The CDR3, as DNA: TGTGCCAGTAGTATAGAAGCCCCCGGGACAGGGTTACACATTCAGTACTTC. The chain links TRBV19 to TRBJ2-4, with TRBD1 matching 9 bases. V was pared by 0 bases and J by 8 bases, with 11 bases of the junction left unmatched. CDR1 LNHDA and CDR2 SQIVND come from the germline V gene (reference sequence). The CDR3 is 17 residues long. Full variable domain (rest looked up from reference TRBV19 and TRBJ2-4): DGGITQSPKYLFRKEGQNVTLSCEQNLNHDAMYWYRQDPGQGLRLIYYSQIVNDFQKGDIAEGYSVSREKKESFPLTVTSAQKNPTAFYLCASSIEAPGTGLHIQYFGAGTRLSVL.

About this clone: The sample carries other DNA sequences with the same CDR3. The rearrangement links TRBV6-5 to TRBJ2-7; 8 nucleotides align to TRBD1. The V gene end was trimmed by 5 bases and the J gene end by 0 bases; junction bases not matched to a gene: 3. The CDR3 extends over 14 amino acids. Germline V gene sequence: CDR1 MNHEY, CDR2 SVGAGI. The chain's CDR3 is CASSRTGSSYEQYF. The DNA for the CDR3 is TGTGCCAGCAGTCGGACAGGGAGCTCCTACGAGCAGTACTTC.

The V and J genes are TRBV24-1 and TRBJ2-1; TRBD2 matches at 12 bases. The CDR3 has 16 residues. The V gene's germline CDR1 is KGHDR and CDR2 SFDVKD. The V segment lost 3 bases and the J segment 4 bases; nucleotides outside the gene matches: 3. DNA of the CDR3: TGTGCCACCAGTGATGCTAGCGGGGGGGCTTACAATGAGCAGTTCTTC. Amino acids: CATSDASGGAYNEQFF.

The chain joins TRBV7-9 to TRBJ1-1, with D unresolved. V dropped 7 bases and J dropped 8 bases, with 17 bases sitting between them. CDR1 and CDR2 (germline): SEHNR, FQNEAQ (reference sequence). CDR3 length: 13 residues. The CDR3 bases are TGTGCCAGCACCCGAGGAAGGTCAACAGAAGCTTTCTTT. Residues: CASTRGRSTEAFF.

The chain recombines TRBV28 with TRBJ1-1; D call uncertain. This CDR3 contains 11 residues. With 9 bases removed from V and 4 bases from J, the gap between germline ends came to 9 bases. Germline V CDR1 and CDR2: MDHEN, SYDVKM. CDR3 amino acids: CASARPTEAFF. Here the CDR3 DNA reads TGTGCCAGTGCGCGTCCCACTGAAGCTTTCTTT.

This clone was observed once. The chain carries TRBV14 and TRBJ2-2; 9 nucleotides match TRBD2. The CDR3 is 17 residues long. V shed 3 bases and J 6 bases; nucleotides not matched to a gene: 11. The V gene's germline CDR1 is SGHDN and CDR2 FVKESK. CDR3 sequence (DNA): TGTGCCAGCAGCCAGCCACCGGGACTAGCCTTGTCCGGGGAGCTGTTTTTT. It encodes CASSQPPGLALSGELFF.

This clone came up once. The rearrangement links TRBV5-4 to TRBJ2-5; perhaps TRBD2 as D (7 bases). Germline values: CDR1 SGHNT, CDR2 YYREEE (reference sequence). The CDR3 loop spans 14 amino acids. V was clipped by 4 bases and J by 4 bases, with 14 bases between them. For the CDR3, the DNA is TGTGCCAGCAGCACTGCGGGGGCCGGAGAGACCCAGTACTTC. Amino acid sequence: CASSTAGAGETQYF.

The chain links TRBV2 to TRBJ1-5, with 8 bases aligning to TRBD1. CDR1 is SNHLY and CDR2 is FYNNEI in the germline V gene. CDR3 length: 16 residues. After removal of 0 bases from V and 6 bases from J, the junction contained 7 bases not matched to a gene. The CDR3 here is CASSEAPQGAAQPQHF. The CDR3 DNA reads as TGTGCCAGCAGTGAAGCTCCTCAGGGGGCAGCTCAGCCCCAGCATTTT.

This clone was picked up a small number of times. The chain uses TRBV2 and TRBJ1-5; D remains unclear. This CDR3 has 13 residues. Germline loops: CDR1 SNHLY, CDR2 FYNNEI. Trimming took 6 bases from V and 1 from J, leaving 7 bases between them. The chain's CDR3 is CASSTGSNQPQHF. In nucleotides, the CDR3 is TGTGCCAGCAGCACGGGGAGCAATCAGCCCCAGCATTTT.

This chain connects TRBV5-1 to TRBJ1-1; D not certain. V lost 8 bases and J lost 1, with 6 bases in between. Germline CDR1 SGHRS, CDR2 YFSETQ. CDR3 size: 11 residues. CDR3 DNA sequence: TGCGCCAGTTCCTCGAACACTGAAGCTTTCTTT. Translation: CASSSNTEAFF.